The T cell receptor (beta chain) described here comes from a study of T cell responses to AZD1222 COVID-19 vaccine. Study results and limitations: Possibly, clonal diversity was underestimated; donors were largely white British and included more females. Receipt of two AZD1222 doses was followed by a rise in Spike-specific TCR breadth and depth.

Sequenced by immunoSEQ multiplex PCR; TCRdb stores in-frame clones only, minus some. The data hold tens of thousands of clones, with about nine tenths observed a single time. V lost 6 bases, J lost 5 bases, and 7 bases lay in between. CDR1 is MNHEY and CDR2 is SVGEGT in the germline V gene. CDR3 size: 11 residues. This clone was recorded once. Antigen unknown. The gene calls are TRBV6-2 or TRBV6-3 and TRBJ2-5; the D is unclear. The origin of this receptor is an adult in good health. Here the sequenced sample was peripheral blood, taken on day 0 of MenACWY control vaccination. The CDR3 nucleotides read TGTGCCAGCAGCCACGGGGAGACCCAGTACTTC. It is translated as CASSHGETQYF.